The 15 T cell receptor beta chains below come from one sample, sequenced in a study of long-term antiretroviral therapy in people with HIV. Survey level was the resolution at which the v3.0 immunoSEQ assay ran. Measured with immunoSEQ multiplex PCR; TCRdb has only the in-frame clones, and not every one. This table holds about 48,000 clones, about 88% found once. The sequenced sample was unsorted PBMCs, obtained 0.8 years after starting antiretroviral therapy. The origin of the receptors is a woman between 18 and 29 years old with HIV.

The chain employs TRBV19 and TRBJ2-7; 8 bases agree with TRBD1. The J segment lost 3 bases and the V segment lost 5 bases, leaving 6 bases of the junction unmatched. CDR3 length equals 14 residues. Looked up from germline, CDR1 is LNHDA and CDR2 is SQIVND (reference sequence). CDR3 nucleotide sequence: TGTGCCAGTAGTCCACAGGGGGGTTTCTACGAGCAGTACTTC. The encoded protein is CASSPQGGFYEQYF.

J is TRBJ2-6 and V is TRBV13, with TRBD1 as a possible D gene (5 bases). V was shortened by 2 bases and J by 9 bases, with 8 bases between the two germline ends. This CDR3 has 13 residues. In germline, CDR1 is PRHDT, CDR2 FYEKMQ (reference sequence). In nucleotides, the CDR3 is TGTGCCAGCAGCTTAAGACAGTTCAACGTCCTGACTTTC. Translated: CASSLRQFNVLTF. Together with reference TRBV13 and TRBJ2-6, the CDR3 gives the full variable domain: AAGVIQSPRHLIKEKRETATLKCYPIPRHDTVYWYQQGPGQDPQFLISFYEKMQSDKGSIPDRFSAQQFSDYHSELNMSSLELGDSALYFCASSLRQFNVLTFGAGSRLTVL.

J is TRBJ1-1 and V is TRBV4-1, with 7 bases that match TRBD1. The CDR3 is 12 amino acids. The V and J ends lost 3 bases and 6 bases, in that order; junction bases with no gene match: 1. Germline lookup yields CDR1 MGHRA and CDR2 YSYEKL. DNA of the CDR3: TGCGCCAGCAGCCAGACAGGGTCTGAAGCTTTCTTT. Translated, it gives CASSQTGSEAFF.

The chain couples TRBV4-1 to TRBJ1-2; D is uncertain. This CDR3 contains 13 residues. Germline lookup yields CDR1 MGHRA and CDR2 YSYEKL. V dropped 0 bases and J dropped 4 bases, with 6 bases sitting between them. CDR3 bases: TGCGCCAGCAGCCAAGAATATAGCTATGGCTACACCTTC. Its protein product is CASSQEYSYGYTF.

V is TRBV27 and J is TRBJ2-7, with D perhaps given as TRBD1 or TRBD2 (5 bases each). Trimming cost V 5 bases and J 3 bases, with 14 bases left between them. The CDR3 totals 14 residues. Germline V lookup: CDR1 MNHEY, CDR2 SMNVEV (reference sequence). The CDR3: CASSPGATIYEQYF. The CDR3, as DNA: TGTGCCAGCAGTCCCGGGGCCACTATCTACGAGCAGTACTTC.

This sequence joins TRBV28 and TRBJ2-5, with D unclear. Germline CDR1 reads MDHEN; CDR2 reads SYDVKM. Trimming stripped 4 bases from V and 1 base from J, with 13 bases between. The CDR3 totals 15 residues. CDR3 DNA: TGTGCCAGCAGTTCCCCTTCGGTGATCCAAGAGACCCAGTACTTC. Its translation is CASSSPSVIQETQYF. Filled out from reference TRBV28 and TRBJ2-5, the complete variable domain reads DVKVTQSSRYLVKRTGEKVFLECVQDMDHENMFWYRQDPGLGLRLIYFSYDVKMKEKGDIPEGYSVSREKKERFSLILESASTNQTSMYLCASSSPSVIQETQYFGPGTRLLVL.

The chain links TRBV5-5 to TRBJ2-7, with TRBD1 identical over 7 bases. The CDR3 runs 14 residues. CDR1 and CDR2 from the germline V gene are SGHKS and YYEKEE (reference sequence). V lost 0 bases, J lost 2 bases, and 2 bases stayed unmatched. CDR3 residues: CASSLGQGAYEQYF. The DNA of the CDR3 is TGTGCCAGCAGCTTGGGTCAGGGGGCCTACGAGCAGTACTTC. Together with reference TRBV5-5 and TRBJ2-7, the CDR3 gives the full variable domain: DAGVTQSPTHLIKTRGQQVTLRCSPISGHKSVSWYQQVLGQGPQFIFQYYEKEERGRGNFPDRFSARQFPNYSSELNVNALLLGDSALYLCASSLGQGAYEQYFGPGTRLTVT.

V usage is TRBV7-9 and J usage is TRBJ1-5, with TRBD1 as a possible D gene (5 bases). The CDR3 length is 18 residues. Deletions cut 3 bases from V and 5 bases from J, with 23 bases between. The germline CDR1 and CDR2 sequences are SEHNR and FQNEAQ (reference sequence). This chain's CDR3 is CASSFNPSGGRDDQPQHF. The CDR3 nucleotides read TGTGCCAGCAGCTTTAATCCGAGCGGGGGTAGAGACGATCAGCCCCAGCATTTT.

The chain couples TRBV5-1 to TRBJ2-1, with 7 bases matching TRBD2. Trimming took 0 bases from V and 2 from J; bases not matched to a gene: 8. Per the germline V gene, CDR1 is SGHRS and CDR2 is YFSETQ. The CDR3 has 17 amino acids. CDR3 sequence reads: CASSLGLAAAAYNEQFF. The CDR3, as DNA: TGCGCCAGCAGCTTGGGACTAGCCGCGGCCGCCTACAATGAGCAGTTCTTC.

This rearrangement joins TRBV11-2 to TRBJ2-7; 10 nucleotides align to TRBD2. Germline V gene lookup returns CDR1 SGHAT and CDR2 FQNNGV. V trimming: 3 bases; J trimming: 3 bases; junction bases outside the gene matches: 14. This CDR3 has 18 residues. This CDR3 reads CASSFPRASGRRIYEQYF. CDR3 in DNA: TGTGCCAGCAGCTTCCCGAGGGCTAGCGGGAGAAGAATCTACGAGCAGTACTTC.

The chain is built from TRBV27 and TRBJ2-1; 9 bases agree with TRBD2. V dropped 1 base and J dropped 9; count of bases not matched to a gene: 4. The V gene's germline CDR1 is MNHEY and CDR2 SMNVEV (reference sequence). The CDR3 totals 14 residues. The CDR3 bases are TGTGCCAGCAGTTTATGGGGACTAGCCGGTGAGCAGTTCTTC. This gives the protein CASSLWGLAGEQFF.

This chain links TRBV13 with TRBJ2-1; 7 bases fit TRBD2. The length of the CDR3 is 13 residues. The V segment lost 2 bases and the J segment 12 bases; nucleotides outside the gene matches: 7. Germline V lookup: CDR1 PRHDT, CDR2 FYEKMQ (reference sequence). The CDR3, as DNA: TGTGCCAGCAGCTTATCAGGGACTAAATGGCAGTTCTTC. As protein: CASSLSGTKWQFF.

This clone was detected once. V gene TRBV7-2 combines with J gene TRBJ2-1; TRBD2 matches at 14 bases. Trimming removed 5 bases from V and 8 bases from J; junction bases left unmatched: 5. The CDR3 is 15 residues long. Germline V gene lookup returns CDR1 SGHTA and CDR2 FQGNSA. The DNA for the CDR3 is TGTGCCAGCAGCCCAGGACTAGCGGGGGGCTATGAGCAGTTCTTC. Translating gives CASSPGLAGGYEQFF.

CDR3 sequence (DNA): TGTGCCAGCAGACGAGACGGGGCAACTAATGAAAAACTGTTTTTT. Protein product: CASRRDGATNEKLFF. V is TRBV6-4 and J is TRBJ1-4, with D unresolved. This CDR3 is built from 15 residues. Per the germline V gene, CDR1 is MRHNA and CDR2 is SNTAGT. The V and J ends lost 6 bases and 0 bases respectively, with 11 bases between them.

CDR3 sequence (DNA): TGTGCCAGCAGCGCTCAGGGTAGCAATCAGCCCCAGCATTTT. This translates into CASSAQGSNQPQHF. The V gene is TRBV9, the J gene TRBJ1-5, with TRBD1 as a possible D gene (5 bases). The CDR3 is 14 residues long. V lost 3 bases to trimming and J lost 0 bases, with 7 bases between them. CDR1 SGDLS and CDR2 YYNGEE come from the germline V gene.